The rows below give T cell receptor beta chains drawn from one sample of a study of control samples from healthy donors and cancer patients. Sequencing used immunoSEQ multiplex PCR; TCRdb keeps in-frame clones, though not all of them. The sample has about 140,000 clones; roughly 89% are singletons. The sample comprised blood. All receptors derive from a man between 18 and 35 years old in good health. Each CDR3 is given with its conserved first and last residue. D genes are given only for firm matches. Clone size, where shown, is once, few, many, or a class for clones that have expanded.

NA	NA	TRBV19	TRBJ1-3	CASSISAGTYPSGNTIYF	TGTGCCAGTAGTATCTCGGCAGGGACTTATCCTTCTGGAAACACCATATATTTT
NA	NA	TRBV11-2	TRBJ2-7	CASSLEVRQQYF	TGTGCCAGCAGCTTAGAGGTGCGGCAGCAGTACTTC
NA	NA	TRBV18	TRBJ2-3	CASSPIGGNTDTQYF	TGTGCCAGCTCACCAATAGGGGGGAATACAGATACGCAGTATTTT
NA	NA	TRBV23-1	TRBJ1-6	CASSQSPQLYNSPLHF	TGCGCCAGCAGTCAATCCCCCCAGCTTTATAATTCACCCCTCCACTTT
NA	TRBD1	TRBV30	TRBJ1-4	CAWSLSQGRLEKLFF	TGTGCCTGGAGTTTATCACAGGGGCGGTTAGAAAAACTGTTTTTT
medium-sized	NA	TRBV19	TRBJ1-2	CASSLNRDRDNYGYTF	TGTGCCAGTAGTCTGAACCGGGACCGCGATAACTATGGCTACACCTTC
NA	TRBD1	TRBV3-1/TRBV3-2	TRBJ1-3	CASTSDRAGGNTIYF	TGTGCCAGCACTTCCGACAGGGCCGGGGGAAACACCATATATTTT
NA	NA	TRBV2	TRBJ1-1	CASSEAHTGDEAFF	TGTGCCAGCAGTGAAGCGCATACTGGGGACGAAGCTTTCTTT
NA	NA	TRBV19	TRBJ2-5	CASSRGAQETQYF	TGTGCCAGTAGTCGGGGGGCACAAGAGACCCAGTACTTC
NA	NA	TRBV24-1	TRBJ1-2	CATSDPGRIDGYTF	TGTGCCACCAGTGACCCAGGACGGATTGATGGCTACACCTTC
NA	NA	TRBV29-1	TRBJ1-1	CSVVRGNTEAFF	TGCAGCGTTGTCAGGGGGAACACTGAAGCTTTCTTT
NA	NA	TRBV7-9	TRBJ1-6	CASSYSSYNSPLHF	TGTGCCAGCAGCTACAGCTCCTATAATTCACCCCTCCACTTT
NA	TRBD1	TRBV7-9	TRBJ2-2	CASEGAVANTGELFF	TGTGCCAGCGAGGGGGCCGTTGCGAACACCGGGGAGCTGTTTTTT
few	TRBD1	TRBV4-3	TRBJ2-2	CASSHVYRQGATGELFF	TGCGCCAGCAGCCATGTTTACCGACAGGGGGCAACCGGGGAGCTGTTTTTT
NA	NA	TRBV12-3/TRBV12-4	TRBJ2-7	CASSEGHGYEQYF	TGTGCCAGCAGCGAAGGACACGGCTACGAGCAGTACTTC
NA	NA	TRBV30	TRBJ1-6	CAWSVIEWGDSPLHF	TGTGCCTGGAGTGTCATAGAGTGGGGGGATTCACCCCTCCACTTT
NA	TRBD1	TRBV10-2	TRBJ1-1	CASSPGTGIGDTEAFF	TGCGCCAGCAGTCCCGGGACAGGGATAGGCGACACTGAAGCTTTCTTT
NA	NA	TRBV20-1	TRBJ2-5	CSATGKETQYF	TGCAGTGCTACAGGGAAAGAGACCCAGTACTTC
NA	NA	TRBV29-1	TRBJ1-1	CSVEEGREAFF	TGCAGCGTTGAAGAGGGACGGGAAGCTTTCTTT
NA	NA	TRBV5-1	TRBJ2-2	CASSLRGDRVSRGTGELFF	TGCGCCAGCAGCCTCCGGGGTGACCGGGTCTCCCGGGGCACCGGGGAGCTGTTTTTT
NA	NA	TRBV11-2	TRBJ1-5	CASSLGWLGVGNQPQHF	TGTGCCAGCAGCTTAGGATGGCTAGGGGTGGGCAATCAGCCCCAGCATTTT
once	TRBD1	TRBV28	TRBJ1-5	CASSTVGQGINQPQHF	TGTGCCAGCAGTACCGTGGGACAGGGAATCAATCAGCCCCAGCATTTT
NA	NA	TRBV19	TRBJ1-5	CASSILADTRNQPQHF	TGTGCCAGTAGTATATTGGCAGATACCCGCAATCAGCCCCAGCATTTT
NA	NA	TRBV9	TRBJ1-1	CASSVGGASFEAFF	TGTGCCAGCAGCGTAGGAGGCGCCTCGTTTGAAGCTTTCTTT
NA	TRBD1	TRBV27	TRBJ1-5	CASSHRGLGQPQHF	TGTGCCAGCAGCCACAGGGGGCTGGGTCAGCCCCAGCATTTT
NA	NA	TRBV11-2	TRBJ1-5	CASSLGLSLPQHF	TGTGCCAGCAGCTTAGGATTAAGTCTGCCCCAGCATTTT
NA	NA	TRBV5-6	TRBJ2-7	CASSATLSSYEQYF	TGTGCCAGCAGCGCGACCCTGAGCTCCTACGAGCAGTACTTC
NA	TRBD1	TRBV6-5	TRBJ2-7	CASSMRQGKDEQYF	TGTGCCAGCAGCATGAGACAGGGAAAAGACGAGCAGTACTTC
NA	NA	TRBV5-6	TRBJ2-3	CASSLVGDISTDTQYF	TGTGCCAGCAGCTTGGTAGGAGATATTAGCACAGATACGCAGTATTTT
NA	TRBD1	TRBV30	TRBJ1-3	CAWGTGARNTIYF	TGTGCCTGGGGGACAGGGGCAAGAAACACCATATATTTT
few	TRBD1	TRBV5-4	TRBJ2-7	CASSSGTGEGLQYF	TGTGCCAGCAGCTCCGGGACAGGAGAGGGGTTGCAGTACTTC
NA	TRBD2	TRBV7-2	TRBJ2-3	CASSLALFAGGTPDTQYF	TGTGCCAGCAGCTTAGCGCTGTTTGCGGGGGGGACCCCAGATACGCAGTATTTT
NA	NA	TRBV5-5	TRBJ1-4	CASSTSAEKLFF	TGTGCCAGCAGCACGTCAGCGGAAAAACTGTTTTTT